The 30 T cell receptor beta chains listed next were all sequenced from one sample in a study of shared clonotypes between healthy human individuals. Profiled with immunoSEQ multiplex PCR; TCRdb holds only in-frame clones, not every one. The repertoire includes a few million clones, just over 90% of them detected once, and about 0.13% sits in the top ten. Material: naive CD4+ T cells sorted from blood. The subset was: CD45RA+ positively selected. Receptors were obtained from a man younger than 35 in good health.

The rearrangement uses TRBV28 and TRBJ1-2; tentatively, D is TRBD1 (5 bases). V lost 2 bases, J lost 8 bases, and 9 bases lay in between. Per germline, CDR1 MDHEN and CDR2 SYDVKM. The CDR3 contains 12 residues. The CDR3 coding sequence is TGTGCCAGCAGTTTACCAGGGTCCGGCTACACCTTC. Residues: CASSLPGSGYTF.

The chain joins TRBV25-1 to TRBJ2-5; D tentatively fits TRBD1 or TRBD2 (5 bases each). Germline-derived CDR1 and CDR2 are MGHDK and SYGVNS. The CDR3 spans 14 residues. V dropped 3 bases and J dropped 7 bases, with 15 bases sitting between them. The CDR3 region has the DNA TGTGCCAGCAGTGAGGGGACGGTGTCGGTGACCCAGTACTTC. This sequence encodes CASSEGTVSVTQYF.

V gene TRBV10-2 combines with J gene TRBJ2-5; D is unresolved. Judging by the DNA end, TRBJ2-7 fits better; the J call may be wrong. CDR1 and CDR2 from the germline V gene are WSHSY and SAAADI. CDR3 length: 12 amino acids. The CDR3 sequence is CASSPKPYEQYF. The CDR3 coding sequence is TGCGCCAGCAGCCCTAAGCCCTACGAGCAGTACTTC.

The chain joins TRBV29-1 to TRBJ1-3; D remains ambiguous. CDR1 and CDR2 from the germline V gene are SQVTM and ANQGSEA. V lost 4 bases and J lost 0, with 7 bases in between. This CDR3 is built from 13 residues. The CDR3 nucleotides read TGCAGCGTTGGCAAAGACTCTGGAAACACCATATATTTT. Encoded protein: CSVGKDSGNTIYF.

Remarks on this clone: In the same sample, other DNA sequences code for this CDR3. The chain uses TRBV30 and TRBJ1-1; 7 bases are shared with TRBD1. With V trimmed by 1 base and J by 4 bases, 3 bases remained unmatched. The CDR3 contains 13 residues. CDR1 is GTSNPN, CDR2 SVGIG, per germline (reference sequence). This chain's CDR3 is CAWSGQGATEAFF. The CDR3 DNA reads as TGTGCCTGGAGTGGACAGGGAGCCACTGAAGCTTTCTTT.

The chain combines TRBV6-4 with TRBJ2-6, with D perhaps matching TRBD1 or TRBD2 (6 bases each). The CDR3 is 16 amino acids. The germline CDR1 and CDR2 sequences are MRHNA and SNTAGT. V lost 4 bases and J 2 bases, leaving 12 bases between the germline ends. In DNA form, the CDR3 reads TGTGCCAGCAGTGCACAGGGAGGAACTGGGGCCAACGTCCTGACTTTC. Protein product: CASSAQGGTGANVLTF.

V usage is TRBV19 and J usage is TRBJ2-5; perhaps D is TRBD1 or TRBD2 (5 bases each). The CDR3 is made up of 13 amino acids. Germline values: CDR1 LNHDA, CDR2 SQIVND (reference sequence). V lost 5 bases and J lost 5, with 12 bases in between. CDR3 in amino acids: CASSGLHRETQYF. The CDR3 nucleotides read TGTGCCAGTAGTGGACTCCACAGGGAGACCCAGTACTTC.

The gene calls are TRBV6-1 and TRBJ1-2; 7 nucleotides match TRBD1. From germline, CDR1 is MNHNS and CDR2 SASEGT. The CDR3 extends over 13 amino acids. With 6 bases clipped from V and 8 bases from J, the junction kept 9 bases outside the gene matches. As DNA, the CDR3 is TGTGCCAGCAGGCCCGGGACAGAGGGCGGCTACACCTTC. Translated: CASRPGTEGGYTF.

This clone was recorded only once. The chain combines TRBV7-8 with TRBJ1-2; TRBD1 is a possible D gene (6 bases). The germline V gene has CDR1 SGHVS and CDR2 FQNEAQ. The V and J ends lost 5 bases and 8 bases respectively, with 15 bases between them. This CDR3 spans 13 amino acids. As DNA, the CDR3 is TGTGCCAGCAGCCACAGGGATCGGTCCGGCTACACCTTC. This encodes CASSHRDRSGYTF. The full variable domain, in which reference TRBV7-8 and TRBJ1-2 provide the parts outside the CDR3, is GAGVSQSPRYKVAKRGQDVALRCDPISGHVSLFWYQQALGQGPEFLTYFQNEAQLDKSGLPSDRFFAERPEGSVSTLKIQRTQQEDSAVYLCASSHRDRSGYTFGSGTRLTVV.

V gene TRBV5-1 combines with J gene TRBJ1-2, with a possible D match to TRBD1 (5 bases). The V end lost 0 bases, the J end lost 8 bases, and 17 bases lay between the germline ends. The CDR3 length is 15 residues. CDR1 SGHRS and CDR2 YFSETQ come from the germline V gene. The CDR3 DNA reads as TGCGCCAGCAGCTTGGAGTCAGGGTTCGGGAAGGGCTACACCTTC. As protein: CASSLESGFGKGYTF.

The CDR3: CAISPQGTTSTDTQYF. DNA of the CDR3: TGTGCCATCAGTCCACAGGGGACCACTAGCACAGATACGCAGTATTTT. This chain connects TRBV10-3 to TRBJ2-3; 7 nucleotides line up with TRBD1. CDR1 is ENHRY, CDR2 SYGVKD, per germline. Trimming at V came to 5 bases and at J to 0 bases, leaving 8 bases not matched to a gene. This CDR3 region has 16 residues.

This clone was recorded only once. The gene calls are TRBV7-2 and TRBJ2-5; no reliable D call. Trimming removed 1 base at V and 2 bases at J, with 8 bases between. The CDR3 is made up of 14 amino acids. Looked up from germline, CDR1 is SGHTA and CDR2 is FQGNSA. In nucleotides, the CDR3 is TGTGCCAGCAGCTTAGTACTCAGTCAAGAGACCCAGTACTTC. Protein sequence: CASSLVLSQETQYF.

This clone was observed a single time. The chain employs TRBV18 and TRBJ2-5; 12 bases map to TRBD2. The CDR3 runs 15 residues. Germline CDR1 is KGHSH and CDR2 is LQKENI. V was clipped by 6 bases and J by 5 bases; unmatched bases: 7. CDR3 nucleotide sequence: TGTGCCAGCTCTCCCAAGACTAGCGGGGGTGAGACCCAGTACTTC. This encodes CASSPKTSGGETQYF.

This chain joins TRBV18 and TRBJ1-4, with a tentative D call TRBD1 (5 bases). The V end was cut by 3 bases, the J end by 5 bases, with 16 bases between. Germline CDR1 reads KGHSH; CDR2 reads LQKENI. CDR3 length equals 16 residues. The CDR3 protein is CASSPGAGVRNEKLFF. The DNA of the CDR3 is TGTGCCAGCTCACCCGGGGCGGGCGTTCGAAATGAAAAACTGTTTTTT.

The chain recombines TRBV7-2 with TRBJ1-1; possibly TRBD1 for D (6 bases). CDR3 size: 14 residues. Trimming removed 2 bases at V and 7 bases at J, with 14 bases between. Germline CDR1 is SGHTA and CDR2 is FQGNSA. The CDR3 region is CASSLSSGADEAFF. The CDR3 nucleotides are TGTGCCAGCAGCTTAAGTTCAGGGGCGGATGAAGCTTTCTTT.

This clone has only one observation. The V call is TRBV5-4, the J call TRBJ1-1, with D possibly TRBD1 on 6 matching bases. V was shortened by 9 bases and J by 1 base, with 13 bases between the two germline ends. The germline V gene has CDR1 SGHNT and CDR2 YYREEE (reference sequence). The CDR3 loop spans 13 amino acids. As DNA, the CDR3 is TGTGCCACAAGCCGACAGGAGAACACTGAAGCTTTCTTT. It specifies CATSRQENTEAFF. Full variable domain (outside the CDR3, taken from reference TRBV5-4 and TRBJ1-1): ETGVTQSPTHLIKTRGQQVTLRCSSQSGHNTVSWYQQALGQGPQFIFQYYREEENGRGNFPPRFSGLQFPNYSSELNVNALELDDSALYLCATSRQENTEAFFGQGTRLTVV.

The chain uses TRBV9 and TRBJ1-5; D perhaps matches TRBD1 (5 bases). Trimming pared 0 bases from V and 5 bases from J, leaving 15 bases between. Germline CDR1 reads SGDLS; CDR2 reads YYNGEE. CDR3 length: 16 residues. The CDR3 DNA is TGTGCCAGCAGCGTAGCTAGGGACCTAGGGTATCAGCCCCAGCATTTT. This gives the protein CASSVARDLGYQPQHF.

The DNA of the CDR3 is TGTGCCAGCAGCTTAGCGGGCCCCACAGATACGCAGTATTTT. This codes for CASSLAGPTDTQYF. The gene calls are TRBV7-2 and TRBJ2-3; D is unresolved. Trimming left V 0 bases short and J 2 bases short, with 6 bases between. CDR3 size: 14 residues. From germline, CDR1 is SGHTA and CDR2 FQGNSA.

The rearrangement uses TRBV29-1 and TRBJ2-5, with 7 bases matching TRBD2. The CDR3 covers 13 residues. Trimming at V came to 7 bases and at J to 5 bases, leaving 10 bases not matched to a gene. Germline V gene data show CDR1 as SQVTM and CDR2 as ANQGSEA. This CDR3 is CSGRGTTFETQYF. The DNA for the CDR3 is TGCAGCGGGCGGGGGACGACGTTTGAGACCCAGTACTTC.

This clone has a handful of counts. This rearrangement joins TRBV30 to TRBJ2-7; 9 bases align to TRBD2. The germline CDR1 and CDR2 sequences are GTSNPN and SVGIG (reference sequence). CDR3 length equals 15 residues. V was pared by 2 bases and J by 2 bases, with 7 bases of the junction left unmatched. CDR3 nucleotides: TGTGCCTGGAGTCACAGCGGGGGGTTCACCTACGAGCAGTACTTC. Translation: CAWSHSGGFTYEQYF.

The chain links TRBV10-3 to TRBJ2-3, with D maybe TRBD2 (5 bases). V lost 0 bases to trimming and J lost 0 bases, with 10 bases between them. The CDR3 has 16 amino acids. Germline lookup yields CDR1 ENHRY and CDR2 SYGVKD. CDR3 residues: CAISESNSVSTDTQYF. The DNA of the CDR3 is TGTGCCATCAGTGAGTCGAATAGCGTAAGCACAGATACGCAGTATTTT.

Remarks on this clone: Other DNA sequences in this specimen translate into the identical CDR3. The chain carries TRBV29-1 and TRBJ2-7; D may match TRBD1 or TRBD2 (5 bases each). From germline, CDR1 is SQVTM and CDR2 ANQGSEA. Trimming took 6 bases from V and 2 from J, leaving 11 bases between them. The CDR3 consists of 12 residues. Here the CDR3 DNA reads TGCAGCGTCCGGGACGGCACCTACGAGCAGTACTTC. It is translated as CSVRDGTYEQYF.

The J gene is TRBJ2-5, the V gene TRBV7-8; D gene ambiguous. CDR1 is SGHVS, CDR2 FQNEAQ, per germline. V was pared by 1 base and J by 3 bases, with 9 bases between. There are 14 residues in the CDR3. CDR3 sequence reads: CASSLDELKETQYF. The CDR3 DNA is TGTGCCAGCAGCTTAGACGAATTGAAAGAGACCCAGTACTTC. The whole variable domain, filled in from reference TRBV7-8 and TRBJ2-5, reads GAGVSQSPRYKVAKRGQDVALRCDPISGHVSLFWYQQALGQGPEFLTYFQNEAQLDKSGLPSDRFFAERPEGSVSTLKIQRTQQEDSAVYLCASSLDELKETQYFGPGTRLLVL.

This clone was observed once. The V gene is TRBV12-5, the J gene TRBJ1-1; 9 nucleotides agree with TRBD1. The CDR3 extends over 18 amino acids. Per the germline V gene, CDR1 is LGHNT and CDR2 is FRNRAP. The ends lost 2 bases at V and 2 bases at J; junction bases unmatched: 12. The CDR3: CASGLIPHGQGTNTEAFF. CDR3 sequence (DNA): TGTGCTAGTGGTTTGATCCCCCATGGACAGGGGACCAACACTGAAGCTTTCTTT.

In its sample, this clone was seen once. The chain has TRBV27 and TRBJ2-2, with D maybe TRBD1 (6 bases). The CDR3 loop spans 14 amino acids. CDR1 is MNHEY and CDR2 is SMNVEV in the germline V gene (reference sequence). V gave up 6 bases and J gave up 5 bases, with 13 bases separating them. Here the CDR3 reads CASRVDRPTGELFF. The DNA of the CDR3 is TGTGCCAGCAGAGTGGACAGACCTACCGGGGAGCTGTTTTTT.

DNA for the CDR3: TGCGCCAGCAGCCAGGGACCCGCGAGCGGAAACACCGGGGAGCTGTTTTTT. Encoded protein: CASSQGPASGNTGELFF. The genes are TRBV4-3 and TRBJ2-2; D may correspond to TRBD1 or TRBD2 (5 bases each). Trimming left V 3 bases short and J 2 bases short, with 16 bases between. Per germline, CDR1 LGHNA and CDR2 YSLEER. This CDR3 has 17 residues.

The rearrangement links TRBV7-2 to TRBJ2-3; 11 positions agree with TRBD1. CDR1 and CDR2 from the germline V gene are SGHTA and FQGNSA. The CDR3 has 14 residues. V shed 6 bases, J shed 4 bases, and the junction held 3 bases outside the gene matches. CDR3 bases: TGTGCCAGCAGACGGACAGGGGGCCCAGATACGCAGTATTTT. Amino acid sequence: CASRRTGGPDTQYF.

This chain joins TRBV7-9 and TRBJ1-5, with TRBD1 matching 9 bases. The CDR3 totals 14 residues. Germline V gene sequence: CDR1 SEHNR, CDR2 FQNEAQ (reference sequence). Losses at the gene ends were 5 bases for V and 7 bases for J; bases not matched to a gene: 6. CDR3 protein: CASSRGTGNQPQHF. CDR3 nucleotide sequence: TGTGCCAGCAGCCGAGGGACAGGGAACCAGCCCCAGCATTTT.

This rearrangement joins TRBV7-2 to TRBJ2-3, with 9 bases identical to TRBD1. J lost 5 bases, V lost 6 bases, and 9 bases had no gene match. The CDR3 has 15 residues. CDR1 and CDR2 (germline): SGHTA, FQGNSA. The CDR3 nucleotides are TGTGCCAGCAGTTCCGGACAGGGGCGAGGAGATACGCAGTATTTT. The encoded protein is CASSSGQGRGDTQYF.

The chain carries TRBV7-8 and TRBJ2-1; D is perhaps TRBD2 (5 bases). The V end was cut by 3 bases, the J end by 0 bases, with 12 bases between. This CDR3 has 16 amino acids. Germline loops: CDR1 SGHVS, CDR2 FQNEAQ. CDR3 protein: CASSLGPSFSYNEQFF. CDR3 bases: TGTGCCAGCAGCTTGGGCCCTAGCTTCTCCTACAATGAGCAGTTCTTC.